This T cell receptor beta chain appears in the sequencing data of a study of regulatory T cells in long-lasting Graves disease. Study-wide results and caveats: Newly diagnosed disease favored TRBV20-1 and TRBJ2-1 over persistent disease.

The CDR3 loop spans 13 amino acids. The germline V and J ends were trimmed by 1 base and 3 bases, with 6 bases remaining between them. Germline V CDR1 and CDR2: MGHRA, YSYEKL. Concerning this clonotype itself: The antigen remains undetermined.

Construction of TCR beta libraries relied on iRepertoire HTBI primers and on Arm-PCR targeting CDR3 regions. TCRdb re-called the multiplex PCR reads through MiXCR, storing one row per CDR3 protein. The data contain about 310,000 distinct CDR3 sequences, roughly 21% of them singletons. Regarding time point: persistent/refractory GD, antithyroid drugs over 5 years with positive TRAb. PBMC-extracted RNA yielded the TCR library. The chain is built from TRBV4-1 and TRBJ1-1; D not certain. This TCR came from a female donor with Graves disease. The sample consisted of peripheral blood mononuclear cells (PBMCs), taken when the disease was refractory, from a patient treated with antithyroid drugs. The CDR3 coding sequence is TGCGCCAGCAGCCAAGTAGAGTACACTGAAGCTTTCTTT. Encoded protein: CASSQVEYTEAFF.